This T cell receptor beta chain was sequenced for a study of shared clonotypes between healthy human individuals. Subsets obtained from CD4+ cells comprised CD45RA+ naive and CD45RA-negative memory cells. Clones were sequenced by immunoSEQ multiplex PCR, and TCRdb holds only the in-frame ones, with some missing. Altogether 2 million to 2.5 million clones are present, about 92% being singletons, with the ten largest covering 0.39%. The CDR3 totals 13 residues. Trimming removed 7 bases from V and 8 bases from J, with 17 bases in between. Germline CDR1 reads MDHEN; CDR2 reads SYDVKM. The V call is TRBV28, the J call TRBJ1-2; perhaps TRBD1 as D (6 bases). This receptor was obtained from a man younger than 35 in good health. Some clones in this sample may be carry-over from other donors' samples. Sequencing input: naive CD4+ T cells from PBMCs. Subset noted: CD45RA+ positively selected. This CDR3 reads CASTILGGTGYTF. CDR3 DNA sequence: TGTGCCAGCACCATCCTGGGGGGCACGGGCTACACCTTC.